This TCR beta chain was sequenced for a study of cytomegalovirus exposure and HLA in healthy donors (dated 2017 in TCRdb). About the study as a whole: An earlier analysis of approximately 640 of the donors reported 250 to 300 Gb of sequence data and some 120 million unique TCR beta sequences from some 180 million T cells. An early release that covered about 600 HLA-typed donors contained approximately 290 gigabases of sequencing data and 70 million to 100 million unique TCR sequences. Of the roughly 390 genotyped donors, over 70% fell in the genetic ancestry cluster associated with self-reported Caucasian donors. The study aimed to test whether cataloging public T cell receptors could reveal signatures of past pathogen exposure. Using immunosequencing, the study profiled T cell repertoires from 666 subjects and related those repertoires to cytomegalovirus serostatus. In addition to the first cohort of 650 to 750 subjects, a separate validation cohort of about 120 different subjects was used. The study combined high-throughput TCR immunosequencing, statistical association of individual TCRs with disease status, and machine learning to predict cytomegalovirus infection status. A later analysis re-analyzed previously published TCR beta repertoires from about 600 donors and added high-resolution HLA genotyping to study TCR occurrence patterns. Rather than drawing on any new phenotypic data, the later analysis identified candidate immune exposures from TCR beta sequences and the way those sequences occurred across donors. An earlier analysis of around 580 of the donors used high-throughput TCR beta sequencing to judge whether each TCR beta V gene segment behaved as functional or pseudogenic. Donor age, sex, ethnicity and CMV serostatus were collected together with the repertoire data. A later genetic analysis took genome-wide SNP genotypes for about 65% of the roughly 670 donors and used that subset as a discovery cohort. Every discovery cohort repertoire had been produced on one sequencing platform. Class I and class II HLA loci were covered by the typing at four-digit resolution. Typing coverage varied by locus: roughly 620-640 donors for A, B, C, DRB1 and DQB1; approximately 560 for DQA1; around 570 for DPA1; roughly 450 for DPB1. Four to six DR-DQ haplotypes were handled as single units for association and clustering because linkage in the cohort was strong. Among approximately 370 genotyped donors of the cohort, an average of roughly 230,000 unique TCR beta nucleotide sequences was sequenced per donor, of which 15% to 20% were non-productive. The paper's findings and limits, for the study overall: Because HLA typing was unavailable for some donors at each locus, only the typed subset was used in association tests. In the study, approximately 160 TCR beta chains were listed as associated with cytomegalovirus. At a false discovery rate of 0.05, a later analysis linked 15,000 to 20,000 TCR beta sequences to specific HLA alleles. According to the authors, the approach could potentially be generalized to other disease states and immunological phenotypes. In both the original and validation cohorts, the classifier was reported to diagnose cytomegalovirus status with high specificity and sensitivity. Linkage disequilibrium might explain the correlated functional status among segregating V segments, but an unknown experimental factor could not be excluded. Several of the top co-occurrence clusters appeared to be linked to parvovirus B19, influenza, CMV and Epstein-Barr virus, according to a later analysis. Strong co-occurrence of HLA alleles, especially DR and DQ, made assigning TCR associations to individual alleles difficult. In an earlier analysis of approximately 590 of the donors, most TCR beta V segments were observed in productive rearrangements about 87% or about 30% of the time, broadly matching IMGT annotations. A cluster of highly shared sequence variants was judged likely to represent a technical artifact of the sequencing pipeline. According to a later analysis, TCR association rates differed among HLA loci, with DRB1 alleles showing the most associated TCRs and HLA-C alleles showing the fewest. Compared with equally common non-associated chains, HLA-associated TCR beta chains in a later analysis were more clonally expanded and had lower generation probabilities. Across donors, most TCR sequences were observed very rarely, whereas some public TCRs were present in many individuals. Seventeen rarely observed V segments, including chromosome 9 orphons, were excluded from the earlier analysis of approximately 500 of the donors because counts were too low. The cohort was sequenced for TCR beta chains only, and without alpha or paired-chain data the features that could be detected were limited. A further reported finding was that TCR beta sequences accurately predicted the HLA-A and HLA-B alleles for most subjects in the first cohort. In vitro tests confirmed that a few of the cytomegalovirus-associated TCR beta chains recognize cytomegalovirus antigens. Presence/absence analyses assumed roughly uniform sequencing depth across donors, an assumption that may not hold. According to a later genetic analysis, donors in an Asian-associated ancestry cluster had fewer N-insertions in productive TCRs than the approximately 710-donor mean. In a later genetic analysis, a missense DCLRE1C variant was associated with V-gene and J-gene trimming of TCR beta chains, and the association was replicated in an independent cohort. The only immune exposure information available for the cohort was CMV serostatus. A later analysis found that most CMV-associated TCR beta chains appeared HLA-restricted, with HLA associations seemingly driven largely by CMV exposure.

Library preparation employed the immunoSEQ multiplex PCR assay. A mixture of 60 forward primers for TCR Vbeta segments and 13 reverse primers for TCR Jbeta segments was used in the multiplex PCR. The CDR3 region of rearranged TCR beta genes was amplified from genomic DNA by a multiplex PCR assay. The Illumina HiSeq System was used to sequence the amplified TCR beta libraries as 87-base-pair reads. The authors' pipeline ran thus. A later analysis counted about 80 million unique TCR beta chains across the 550 to 750 repertoires, and 9.5 million to 11 million of these chains were shared by at least two donors. Raw reads were error-corrected and collapsed into unique sequences with a nearest-neighbor algorithm that merged closely related sequences to remove PCR and sequencing errors. V, D and J gene segments were assigned by aligning CDR3 sequences to IMGT reference sequences. For a sequence to be retained, a match of at least six nucleotides to both a V gene segment and a J gene segment was required. A rearrangement counted as productive if the CDR3 had no stop codons and remained in frame with V and J, and every other rearrangement counted as non-productive. CDR3 was defined according to IMGT convention as the region running from the second conserved V-encoded cysteine to the conserved J-encoded phenylalanine. The earlier analysis of fewer than 700 of the donors excluded sequences that lacked an unambiguous match to a single V gene segment. An earlier analysis of almost 600 of the donors classified V segments as functional when productive rearrangements were above 56.7% and as segregating when the standard deviation between donors was above 5%. To diagnose cytomegalovirus status from the catalog of TCR beta chain sequences, a statistical classification framework was built. A later analysis assigned V and J genes by comparing TCR nucleotide sequences with IMGT/GENE-DB human TR gene sequences. The TCRdist pipeline was used in a later analysis to assign CDR3 sequences and most-parsimonious VDJ recombination scenarios. In a later analysis, every TCR beta chain was defined by the combination of its CDR3 amino acid sequence and its V-gene family, and reads without a unique V-gene family were dropped. A later analysis removed 450 to 600 highly shared, low-generation-probability nucleotide sequences to deal with suspected cross-contamination and a sequencing artifact. In a later analysis, a clonal expansion index was calculated for each public chain from normalized within-repertoire ranks of inferred template counts. A later analysis computed generation probabilities with a VDJ recombination model fitted to out-of-frame rearrangements, and checked the results against IGoR. A later analysis scored TCR-TCR, TCR-HLA and TCR-CMV co-occurrence with hypergeometric tests, applying a repertoire-size bias correction to TCR pairs. False discovery rates were estimated in a later analysis by permuting HLA or CMV assignments 20 times. In a later analysis, co-occurring TCRs were grouped using DBSCAN, with TCRdist sequence similarity added in when clustering inside HLA-allele-positive subsets. Co-occurrence clustering excluded repertoires with fewer than 30,000 or more than 120,000 public chains, plus five with anomalous nucleotide sharing. Sourced from immuneACCESS, this table was stored by TCRdb with only in-frame sequences that have V and J called. A share of the clones is absent; for the studies checked, an unresolved V gene accounts for under half, and the remainder has no known explanation. That table is the source of V, J and clone size, and D and trimming were worked out from the DNA. The sample table holds around 150,000 clones, of which approximately 75% were seen once. Together, the top ten hold approximately 4.2% of the sample.

The cohort consisted of hundreds of healthy bone marrow donors. At the time of sampling, every cohort member was nominally healthy, though immune exposures that went unrecorded were likely present. The donor tested CMV seropositive, placing the donor among the approximately 290 seropositive members of the cohort. Each donor provided a peripheral blood sample, and peripheral blood mononuclear cells were used for TCR beta sequencing. Genomic DNA extraction from the blood cell samples was performed with the Qiagen DNeasy Blood Extraction Kit. Regarding this clone: No antigen is known for it. No base quality values were provided; no much bigger clone lies one nucleotide off.

The sample comprised PBMCs. The origin of this receptor is a man over 45 in good health and CMV-seropositive.

CDR3 protein: CASSLQGTDTQYF. Here is the DNA: TGTGCCAGCAGCTTACAGGGTACAGATACGCAGTATTTT. The sequence links TRBV13 to TRBJ2-3; TRBD1 might be the D gene, on 5 matching bases. V is pared back by 2 bases and J by 3 bases, with 6 bases lying between the germline termini. CDR1 and CDR2 (PRHDT, FYEKMQ) derive from the germline V gene (reference sequence). The CDR3 numbers 13 residues from cysteine through phenylalanine. The sequence is cut down to CDR3 DNA, 39 bases in frame from base 1.